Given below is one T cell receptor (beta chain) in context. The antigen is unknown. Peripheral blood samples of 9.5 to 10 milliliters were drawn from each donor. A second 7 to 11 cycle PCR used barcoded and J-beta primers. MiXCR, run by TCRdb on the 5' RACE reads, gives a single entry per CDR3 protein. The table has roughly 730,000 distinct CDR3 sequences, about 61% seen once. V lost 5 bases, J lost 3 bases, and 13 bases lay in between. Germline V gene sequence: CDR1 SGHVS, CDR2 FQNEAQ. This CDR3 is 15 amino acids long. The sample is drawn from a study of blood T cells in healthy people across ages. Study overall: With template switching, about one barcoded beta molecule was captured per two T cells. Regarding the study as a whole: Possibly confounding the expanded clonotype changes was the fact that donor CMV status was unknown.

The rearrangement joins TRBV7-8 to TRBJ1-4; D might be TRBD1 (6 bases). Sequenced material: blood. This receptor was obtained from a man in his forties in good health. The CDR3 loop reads CASSRAGASNEKLFF. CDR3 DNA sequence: TGTGCCAGCAGCAGAGCAGGGGCCTCTAATGAAAAACTGTTTTTT. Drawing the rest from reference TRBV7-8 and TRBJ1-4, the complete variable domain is GAGVSQSPRYKVAKRGQDVALRCDPISGHVSLFWYQQALGQGPEFLTYFQNEAQLDKSGLPSDRFFAERPEGSVSTLKIQRTQQEDSAVYLCASSRAGASNEKLFFGSGTQLSVL.